The 26 T cell receptor beta chains below all came from one sample that was sequenced in a study of blood T cell repertoires in COVID-19 (TCRdb year 2020). Libraries were built with the immunoSEQ multiplex PCR assay. As stored in TCRdb, this immuneACCESS dataset retains in-frame rearrangements with V and J assigned. A fraction of the clones does not appear; measured against another copy, unresolved V genes explain less than half of the discrepancy, and the remainder lacks a known reason. Here the sample has approximately 26,000 clones; about 87% occur a single time. About 3% of the sample comes from the top ten. Material for sequencing was peripheral blood. All receptors derive from a human donor in a cohort sampled during active COVID-19.

This clone was picked up one time. This rearrangement joins TRBV2 to TRBJ1-5, with TRBD1 as a possible D gene (6 bases). With 6 bases removed from V and 1 base from J, the gap between germline ends came to 13 bases. Germline-derived CDR1 and CDR2 are SNHLY and FYNNEI. The CDR3 is 15 residues long. In DNA form, the CDR3 reads TGTGCCAGCAGAAGAGACAGGACCAGCAATCAGCCCCAGCATTTT. Translated, it gives CASRRDRTSNQPQHF. Full variable domain (missing parts from reference TRBV2 and TRBJ1-5): EPEVTQTPSHQVTQMGQEVILRCVPISNHLYFYWYRQILGQKVEFLVSFYNNEISEKSEIFDDQFSVERPDGSNFTLKIRSTKLEDSAMYFCASRRDRTSNQPQHFGDGTRLSIL.

V is TRBV6-5 and J is TRBJ1-5; TRBD1 matches at 9 bases. CDR3 length: 14 residues. Losses at the gene ends were 6 bases for V and 4 bases for J; bases not matched to a gene: 4. Germline lookup yields CDR1 MNHEY and CDR2 SVGAGI. The CDR3 loop reads CASSYGTGNQPQHF. In DNA form, the CDR3 reads TGTGCCAGCAGCTACGGGACAGGGAATCAGCCCCAGCATTTT.

The J gene is TRBJ2-3, the V gene TRBV6-5; no definite D call. The CDR3 loop spans 14 amino acids. Germline V gives CDR1 MNHEY, CDR2 SVGAGI. Trimming removed 1 base from V and 2 bases from J, with 7 bases in between. Written as DNA, the CDR3 is TGTGCCAGCAGTTACTTGGGCTACACAGATACGCAGTATTTT. Amino acid sequence: CASSYLGYTDTQYF.

The chain couples TRBV18 to TRBJ2-2, with TRBD1 as a possible D gene (6 bases). With 1 base removed from V and 3 bases from J, the gap between germline ends came to 9 bases. The CDR3 covers 15 residues. Germline V gene data show CDR1 as KGHSH and CDR2 as LQKENI. CDR3 residues: CASSPLPGDTGELFF. CDR3 nucleotide sequence: TGTGCCAGCTCACCACTTCCAGGGGACACCGGGGAGCTGTTTTTT.

This chain joins TRBV5-1 and TRBJ2-3; D remains ambiguous. Trimming removed 0 bases from V and 2 bases from J, with 7 bases in between. The CDR3 runs to 14 residues. CDR1 is SGHRS, CDR2 YFSETQ, per germline. In nucleotides, the CDR3 is TGCGCCAGCAGCTTGGACAGCCTCACAGATACGCAGTATTTT. This translates into CASSLDSLTDTQYF.

The gene calls are TRBV11-2 and TRBJ2-7; D is unclear. Looked up from germline, CDR1 is SGHAT and CDR2 is FQNNGV. The ends were cut back, 2 bases at V and 0 bases at J, with 5 bases in the middle. CDR3 length equals 13 residues. The CDR3 loop reads CASSLPGSYEQYF. CDR3 bases: TGTGCCAGCAGCTTACCCGGCTCCTACGAGCAGTACTTC.

V is TRBV5-1 and J is TRBJ2-6; D possibly corresponds to TRBD2 (5 bases). This CDR3 contains 14 residues. The V and J ends lost 6 bases and 1 base respectively, with 8 bases between them. The germline V gene has CDR1 SGHRS and CDR2 YFSETQ. The CDR3 loop reads CASKEVSGANVLTF. CDR3 nucleotides: TGCGCCAGCAAGGAGGTATCTGGGGCCAACGTCCTGACTTTC. Drawing the rest from reference TRBV5-1 and TRBJ2-6, the complete variable domain is KAGVTQTPRYLIKTRGQQVTLSCSPISGHRSVSWYQQTPGQGLQFLFEYFSETQRNKGNFPGRFSGRQFSNSRSEMNVSTLELGDSALYLCASKEVSGANVLTFGAGSRLTVL.

The chain is built from TRBV27 and TRBJ2-5; D might be TRBD2 (6 bases). The ends were cut back, 2 bases at V and 4 bases at J, with 17 bases in the middle. Germline V gene sequence: CDR1 MNHEY, CDR2 SMNVEV (reference sequence). The CDR3 consists of 16 residues. The CDR3 here is CASSLVSSGGLETQYF. As DNA, the CDR3 is TGTGCCAGCAGTTTAGTAAGTAGCGGCGGACTAGAGACCCAGTACTTC.

The V gene is TRBV5-1, the J gene TRBJ2-1, with 9 bases that match TRBD2. The CDR3 loop spans 13 amino acids. Germline trimming cut 7 bases from V and 9 bases from J; bases unmatched to any gene: 8. Per the germline V gene, CDR1 is SGHRS and CDR2 is YFSETQ. The CDR3 nucleotides read TGCGCCAGCTCTTCTAGCGGGATCAGTGAGCAGTTCTTC. Amino acids: CASSSSGISEQFF.

In the case of this clone: At one end, the junction sequence differs from germline, possibly due to a read error. As DNA, the CDR3 is TGTGCCAGCAGCTCGAATGGGGCAGGAGAGCGGTACTTC. Its protein product is CASSSNGAGERYF. The V and J genes are TRBV7-8 and TRBJ2-7; perhaps TRBD1 as D (5 bases). The CDR3 spans 13 residues. Germline-derived CDR1 and CDR2 are SGHVS and FQNEAQ.

The chain combines TRBV4-1 with TRBJ2-3, with a weak D call TRBD1 (5 bases). From germline, CDR1 is MGHRA and CDR2 YSYEKL. V lost 1 base to trimming and J lost 1 base, with 9 bases between them. The CDR3 extends over 15 amino acids. In DNA form, the CDR3 reads TGCGCCAGCAGCCAAGGAGACAGCCGCACAGATACGCAGTATTTT. Its translation is CASSQGDSRTDTQYF.

This sequence joins TRBV7-8 and TRBJ1-1; tentatively, D is TRBD1 (6 bases). Germline V lookup: CDR1 SGHVS, CDR2 FQNEAQ. V lost 5 bases and J lost 7, with 17 bases in between. The CDR3 runs 14 residues. CDR3 in DNA: TGTGCCAGCAGCACCGACCAGGGGTGGGGTGAAGCTTTCTTT. Residues: CASSTDQGWGEAFF.

The count of this clone is one. J is TRBJ2-6 and V is TRBV6-5; D ambiguous. The V gene lost 6 bases and the J gene lost 2 bases, with 11 bases spanning the gap. CDR3 length equals 15 residues. Germline loops: CDR1 MNHEY, CDR2 SVGAGI. The CDR3 DNA reads as TGTGCCAGCAGGCAAGATCCAGCTGGGGCCAACGTCCTGACTTTC. Translation gives CASRQDPAGANVLTF.

V gene TRBV18 combines with J gene TRBJ2-4; D is unclear. CDR3 length equals 18 residues. The V gene lost 0 bases and the J gene lost 0 bases, with 15 bases spanning the gap. CDR1 and CDR2 (germline): KGHSH, LQKENI. CDR3 loop: CASSPPVWRKLAKNIQYF. CDR3 DNA sequence: TGTGCCAGCTCACCACCCGTCTGGCGGAAACTAGCCAAAAACATTCAGTACTTC.

The rearrangement links TRBV6-5 to TRBJ2-7, with 10 bases matching TRBD1. Germline values: CDR1 MNHEY, CDR2 SVGAGI. This CDR3 has 14 amino acids. Germline trimming cut 6 bases from V and 4 bases from J; bases unmatched to any gene: 6. CDR3: CASRDWTGGYEQYF. CDR3 bases: TGTGCCAGCAGGGATTGGACAGGGGGGTACGAGCAGTACTTC.

The rearrangement links TRBV5-1 to TRBJ2-5, with 7 positions matching TRBD1. The CDR3 has 14 residues. Germline V gene sequence: CDR1 SGHRS, CDR2 YFSETQ. J lost 5 bases, V lost 0 bases, and 4 bases had no gene match. Here the CDR3 reads CASSLGQGRETQYF. The CDR3 DNA follows: TGCGCCAGCAGCTTGGGACAGGGTCGGGAGACCCAGTACTTC.

The genes are TRBV18 and TRBJ1-6; 7 nucleotides match TRBD1. The CDR3 consists of 17 residues. V was pared by 3 bases and J by 0 bases, with 5 bases of the junction left unmatched. Germline V gene data show CDR1 as KGHSH and CDR2 as LQKENI. The CDR3 DNA sequence: TGTGCCAGCTCACCTACGGGACAGAACTCCTATAATTCACCCCTCCACTTT. This sequence encodes CASSPTGQNSYNSPLHF.

The V call is TRBV2, the J call TRBJ1-6; TRBD1 agrees at 7 bases. This CDR3 is 17 amino acids long. V lost 7 bases, J lost 0 bases, and 9 bases stayed unmatched. Germline lookup yields CDR1 SNHLY and CDR2 FYNNEI. Written as DNA, the CDR3 is TGTGCCAGCAATCGACAGGGCCGCGGCTCCTATAATTCACCCCTCCACTTT. Translation: CASNRQGRGSYNSPLHF. Combining the CDR3 with reference TRBV2 and TRBJ1-6 gives the whole variable domain EPEVTQTPSHQVTQMGQEVILRCVPISNHLYFYWYRQILGQKVEFLVSFYNNEISEKSEIFDDQFSVERPDGSNFTLKIRSTKLEDSAMYFCASNRQGRGSYNSPLHFGNGTRLTVT.

The J gene is TRBJ2-7, the V gene TRBV7-6; 11 bases match TRBD2. Per germline, CDR1 SGHVS and CDR2 FNYEAQ. The CDR3 contains 16 residues. Trimming took 4 bases from V and 7 from J; bases not matched to a gene: 12. CDR3 amino acids: CASSSRGTSGRGEQYF. As DNA, the CDR3 is TGTGCCAGCAGCTCCCGAGGTACTAGCGGGAGAGGGGAGCAGTACTTC.

The chain joins TRBV19 to TRBJ1-1; D uncertain. Trimming took off 5 bases at V and 1 base at J, with 14 bases between the two ends. Germline lookup yields CDR1 LNHDA and CDR2 SQIVND (reference sequence). There are 15 residues in the CDR3. Here the CDR3 reads CASSPQGVGNTEAFF. The CDR3 region has the DNA TGTGCCAGTAGTCCTCAAGGAGTGGGGAACACTGAAGCTTTCTTT.

This sequence joins TRBV29-1 and TRBJ2-7; 7 positions agree with TRBD2. The V gene end was trimmed by 0 bases and the J gene end by 3 bases; junction bases not matched to a gene: 5. The germline gives CDR1 SQVTM, CDR2 ANQGSEA. The CDR3 contains 14 residues. CDR3 region: CSVEDGGRGYEQYF. In DNA, the CDR3 is TGCAGCGTTGAAGATGGGGGGAGGGGCTACGAGCAGTACTTC.

This clone has just one count. The V gene is TRBV6-2 or TRBV6-3, the J gene TRBJ1-3, with D unresolved. The CDR3 has 13 residues. Germline loops: CDR1 MNHEY, CDR2 SVGEGT. V was trimmed by 3 bases and J by 1 base, leaving 4 bases between them. In nucleotides, the CDR3 is TGTGCCAGCAGTTATCAGTCTGGAAACACCATATATTTT. This codes for CASSYQSGNTIYF.

This chain connects TRBV6-1 to TRBJ2-4; 9 bases agree with TRBD1. Losses at the gene ends were 1 base for V and 7 bases for J; bases not matched to a gene: 5. The CDR3 runs 15 residues. Germline loops: CDR1 MNHNS, CDR2 SASEGT. In DNA, the CDR3 is TGTGCCAGCAGTGAAGGGGTACAGGGGGCCAACATTCAGTACTTC. This translates into CASSEGVQGANIQYF.

The V call is TRBV10-3, the J call TRBJ2-7; a weak D match, TRBD1 (5 bases). CDR1 is ENHRY, CDR2 SYGVKD, per germline. This CDR3 comprises 15 residues. Trimming removed 6 bases at V and 4 bases at J, with 19 bases between. This CDR3 is CAISHGARDPYEQYF. CDR3 DNA sequence: TGTGCCATCAGCCATGGGGCTAGAGACCCATACGAGCAGTACTTC.

J is TRBJ2-1 and V is TRBV29-1; 10 nucleotides line up with TRBD2. CDR1 is SQVTM and CDR2 is ANQGSEA in the germline V gene. The J segment lost 4 bases and the V segment lost 7 bases, leaving 4 bases of the junction unmatched. The CDR3 length is 13 residues. CDR3: CSAISGRYNEQFF. Here the CDR3 DNA reads TGCAGCGCAATTAGCGGGAGGTACAATGAGCAGTTCTTC.

V and J are TRBV11-2 and TRBJ2-1; D remains unclear. In germline, CDR1 is SGHAT, CDR2 FQNNGV. V was shortened by 2 bases and J by 3 bases, with 5 bases between the two germline ends. This CDR3 region has 13 residues. The CDR3 is CASSLQDYNEQFF. The DNA for the CDR3 is TGTGCCAGCAGCTTACAGGACTACAATGAGCAGTTCTTC.